This T cell receptor (beta chain) was observed in a study of T cell responses to AZD1222 COVID-19 vaccine. TCRdb's table, derived via immunoSEQ multiplex PCR, lists solely in-frame clones and lacks some. Of under 200,000 clones in the sample, 85% to 90% were seen once. The germline V and J ends were trimmed by 2 bases and 3 bases, with 5 bases remaining between them. The CDR3 extends over 12 amino acids. CDR1 and CDR2 (germline): SGHTA, FQGNSA. Study observations and caveats: Recipients of AZD1222 seropositive at baseline numbered only five or six. No day 14 peak samples; only post-peak repertoires were characterized. Spike-specific TCR breadth and depth went up after people got two AZD1222 doses.

Concerning this clone itself: What it recognizes is unknown.

The chain employs TRBV7-2 and TRBJ2-7, with D unresolved. The receptor was isolated from an adult who received the AZD1222 COVID-19 vaccine. Sequenced material: peripheral blood, taken 28 days after the second AZD1222 dose. The CDR3 here is CASSLKDYEQYF. The CDR3 coding sequence is TGTGCCAGCAGCTTAAAGGACTACGAGCAGTACTTC.